Following are 24 T cell receptor beta chains from one sample sequenced in a study of glioma-infiltrating T cells. Amplification of TCR alpha and beta CDR3 regions from RNA used iRepertoire nested multiplex PCR. TCRdb passed the multiplex PCR reads through MiXCR, listing each CDR3 protein once. The top ten clones hold approximately 12% of a sample with 300,000 to 450,000 distinct CDR3 sequences, around 38% of them seen once. Specimen: glioma tissue, nonneoplastic brain tissue, or PBMCs (not recorded which). These TCRs come from a human donor with low-grade glioma or glioblastoma, undergoing nonglioma brain surgery, or in good health (not recorded which).

The chain is built from TRBV29-1 and TRBJ2-3, with 7 bases matching TRBD2. The CDR3 is made up of 14 amino acids. V was pared by 5 bases and J by 2 bases, with 7 bases of the junction left unmatched. Germline values: CDR1 SQVTM, CDR2 ANQGSEA. The CDR3 is CSVSTLADTDTQYF. The CDR3 bases are TGCAGCGTTTCAACCCTAGCGGACACAGATACGCAGTATTTT.

The V gene is TRBV7-2, the J gene TRBJ2-7, with D tentatively TRBD2 (6 bases). Trimming cost V 3 bases and J 6 bases, with 12 bases left between them. The CDR3 spans 13 residues. The germline gives CDR1 SGHTA, CDR2 FQGNSA. The CDR3 bases are TGTGCCAGCAGCTTTTCGGGAGTAAGCGAGCAGTACTTC. Protein: CASSFSGVSEQYF.

Turning to this clonotype: A much larger clone sits a single nucleotide away, making a read error possible. The chain combines TRBV24-1 with TRBJ2-1; TRBD2 aligns across 15 bases. V lost 1 base, J lost 6 bases, and 3 bases stayed unmatched. This CDR3 comprises 17 residues. Germline loops: CDR1 KGHDR, CDR2 SFDVKD. In DNA form, the CDR3 reads TGTGCCACCAGTGATTTTAGGACTAGCGGGAGGGTCAATGAGCAGTTCTTC. Amino acid sequence: CATSDFRTSGRVNEQFF.

The genes are TRBV28 and TRBJ2-7; 7 bases align to TRBD2. The CDR3 has 17 residues. V trimming: 1 base; J trimming: 3 bases; junction bases outside the gene matches: 12. In germline, CDR1 is MDHEN, CDR2 SYDVKM. The CDR3 is CASSLYVGSGNFYEQYF. CDR3 bases: TGTGCCAGCAGTTTATACGTGGGGAGCGGGAACTTCTACGAGCAGTACTTC. The variable domain in full, completed from reference TRBV28 and TRBJ2-7, reads DVKVTQSSRYLVKRTGEKVFLECVQDMDHENMFWYRQDPGLGLRLIYFSYDVKMKEKGDIPEGYSVSREKKERFSLILESASTNQTSMYLCASSLYVGSGNFYEQYFGPGTRLTVT.

CDR3 in amino acids: CSAFHPSGRAYEQFF. In nucleotides, the CDR3 is TGCAGTGCTTTCCACCCTAGCGGGAGGGCATATGAGCAGTTCTTC. The chain combines TRBV20-1 with TRBJ2-1, with 12 positions matching TRBD2. The germline V gene has CDR1 DFQATT and CDR2 SNEGSKA (reference sequence). The CDR3 sequence is 15 residues long. V lost 5 bases and J lost 8; bases outside the gene matches: 10.

This rearrangement joins TRBV27 to TRBJ2-7; 8 nucleotides agree with TRBD2. Losses at the gene ends were 4 bases for V and 3 bases for J; bases not matched to a gene: 11. CDR3 size: 16 residues. Germline CDR1 MNHEY, CDR2 SMNVEV (reference sequence). CDR3: CASSSGTTGRGYEQYF. The CDR3 nucleotides are TGTGCCAGCAGTTCGGGGACTACCGGGAGGGGCTACGAGCAGTACTTC.

This clonotype has just one count. The V and J genes are TRBV11-1 and TRBJ2-7, with D possibly TRBD1 on 6 matching bases. CDR1 and CDR2 (germline): SGHAT, FQDESV (reference sequence). The ends were cut back, 5 bases at V and 7 bases at J, with 21 bases in the middle. The CDR3 is made up of 15 amino acids. The CDR3 spells CASSPTRIRDNEQYF. CDR3 sequence (DNA): TGTGCCAGCAGCCCCACCAGGATCAGGGACAATGAGCAGTACTTC. Variable domain in full (rest from reference TRBV11-1 and TRBJ2-7): EAEVAQSPRYKITEKSQAVAFWCDPISGHATLYWYRQILGQGPELLVQFQDESVVDDSQLPKDRFSAERLKGVDSTLKIQPAELGDSAMYLCASSPTRIRDNEQYFGPGTRLTVT.

The chain joins TRBV6-2 or TRBV6-3 to TRBJ2-6; TRBD2 agrees at 8 bases. CDR3 size: 21 residues. The germline V gene has CDR1 MNHEY and CDR2 SVGEGT. The trim removed 3 bases at V and 0 bases at J, leaving 16 bases unmatched. The CDR3 DNA reads as TGTGCCAGCAGTTATCACGCCGGGAGGGTCTACTCTCACTCTGGGGCCAACGTCCTGACTTTC. Protein sequence: CASSYHAGRVYSHSGANVLTF.

V is TRBV20-1 and J is TRBJ2-1, with 9 bases identical to TRBD1. With V trimmed by 3 bases and J by 7 bases, 7 bases remained unmatched. Germline values: CDR1 DFQATT, CDR2 SNEGSKA (reference sequence). This CDR3 comprises 14 residues. The CDR3 is CSARTGQGLNEQFF. The CDR3 coding sequence is TGCAGTGCTAGGACAGGACAGGGGCTAAATGAGCAGTTCTTC.

The sample holds many counts of this clonotype. The rearrangement joins TRBV24-1 to TRBJ1-5; D is unclear. The CDR3 consists of 13 residues. Trimming removed 4 bases from V and 7 bases from J, with 10 bases in between. Germline loops: CDR1 KGHDR, CDR2 SFDVKD. CDR3 DNA sequence: TGTGCCACCAGTGAAAGACCGCAACAGCCCCAGCATTTT. This translates into CATSERPQQPQHF.

A few counts support this clonotype. The chain uses TRBV4-1 and TRBJ1-1; the D is unclear. This CDR3 contains 15 residues. Trimming cost V 0 bases and J 2 bases, with 10 bases left between them. Germline V gene sequence: CDR1 MGHRA, CDR2 YSYEKL. This chain's CDR3 is CASSQDPWDNTEAFF. The CDR3 DNA reads as TGCGCCAGCAGCCAAGACCCTTGGGATAACACTGAAGCTTTCTTT.

This clonotype was counted a few times. The chain joins TRBV7-9 to TRBJ1-2; 7 nucleotides agree with TRBD1. Unmatched junction bases numbered 1, after V lost 5 bases and J lost 7 bases. Germline V gene sequence: CDR1 SEHNR, CDR2 FQNEAQ (reference sequence). The CDR3 length is 11 residues. The CDR3 nucleotides are TGTGCCAGCAGCGACAGGGTTGGCTACACCTTC. Its translation: CASSDRVGYTF.

This chain connects TRBV20-1 to TRBJ2-7; D uncertain. V was cut by 1 base and J by 4 bases, with 8 bases left in between. The V gene's germline CDR1 is DFQATT and CDR2 SNEGSKA (reference sequence). The CDR3 is 12 residues long. The CDR3: CSARVRAYEQYF. CDR3 nucleotide sequence: TGCAGTGCTAGAGTTAGGGCGTACGAGCAGTACTTC.

The chain recombines TRBV28 with TRBJ2-1; D call uncertain. The CDR3 runs 14 residues. CDR1 is MDHEN and CDR2 is SYDVKM in the germline V gene. V was trimmed by 8 bases and J by 4 bases, leaving 15 bases between them. The CDR3 nucleotides read TGTGCCAGCTCACCCACAGACGGATACAATGAGCAGTTCTTC. Translated: CASSPTDGYNEQFF.

This clonotype was observed at least ten times. The chain couples TRBV7-9 to TRBJ2-5; D remains unclear. The CDR3 has 13 residues. Germline V gene lookup returns CDR1 SEHNR and CDR2 FQNEAQ (reference sequence). V was shortened by 5 bases and J by 5 bases, with 12 bases between the two germline ends. The CDR3 DNA follows: TGTGCCAGCAGCCCCAATGGGTATGAGACCCAGTACTTC. Encoded protein: CASSPNGYETQYF.

The chain has TRBV20-1 and TRBJ1-3; D is possibly TRBD1 (5 bases). CDR1 DFQATT and CDR2 SNEGSKA come from the germline V gene (reference sequence). The CDR3 has 15 residues. Trimming removed 6 bases from V and 0 bases from J, with 15 bases in between. CDR3 coding DNA: TGCAGTGCCTTAGGCGGACACATCTCTGGAAACACCATATATTTT. Its protein product is CSALGGHISGNTIYF.

The J gene is TRBJ1-1, the V gene TRBV12-3 or TRBV12-4; no clear D gene. This CDR3 contains 14 residues. The germline V and J ends were trimmed by 4 bases and 0 bases, with 9 bases remaining between them. In DNA, the CDR3 is TGTGCCAGCAGTTCTACGTTCTTGAACACTGAAGCTTTCTTT. Protein: CASSSTFLNTEAFF.

For the CDR3, the DNA is TGTGCCAGCAGTGAAGCCAGTTTCTCTGGAAACACCATATATTTT. Translated: CASSEASFSGNTIYF. The V call is TRBV2, the J call TRBJ1-3; D unclear. This CDR3 has 15 amino acids. Trimming left V 0 bases short and J 0 bases short, with 6 bases between. CDR1 is SNHLY and CDR2 is FYNNEI in the germline V gene. The full variable domain, with the rest looked up from reference TRBV2 and TRBJ1-3, is EPEVTQTPSHQVTQMGQEVILRCVPISNHLYFYWYRQILGQKVEFLVSFYNNEISEKSEIFDDQFSVERPDGSNFTLKIRSTKLEDSAMYFCASSEASFSGNTIYFGEGSWLTVV.

The chain carries TRBV5-1 and TRBJ2-5, with D perhaps being TRBD1 or TRBD2 (6 bases each). The CDR3 is 14 residues long. Germline assignment: CDR1 SGHRS and CDR2 YFSETQ. V was trimmed by 0 bases and J by 4 bases, leaving 10 bases between them. The CDR3 region has the DNA TGCGCCAGCAGCTTGGAGGGGGGCGGAGAGACCCAGTACTTC. It is translated as CASSLEGGGETQYF. The whole variable domain, remainder taken from reference TRBV5-1 and TRBJ2-5, is KAGVTQTPRYLIKTRGQQVTLSCSPISGHRSVSWYQQTPGQGLQFLFEYFSETQRNKGNFPGRFSGRQFSNSRSEMNVSTLELGDSALYLCASSLEGGGETQYFGPGTRLLVL.

This clonotype has a count of ten or more. This rearrangement joins TRBV6-1 to TRBJ1-1, with D possibly matching TRBD1 (5 bases). Trimming removed 7 bases at V and 1 base at J, with 13 bases between. The CDR3 runs to 14 residues. From germline, CDR1 is MNHNS and CDR2 SASEGT. CDR3 loop: CASTLLDRNTEAFF. The CDR3 coding sequence is TGTGCCAGCACCCTTTTAGACAGGAACACTGAAGCTTTCTTT.

This clonotype was found once. The chain couples TRBV7-9 to TRBJ2-4; 8 nucleotides agree with TRBD2. J lost 6 bases, V lost 5 bases, and 9 bases had no gene match. The CDR3 has 15 residues. CDR1 is SEHNR and CDR2 is FQNEAQ in the germline V gene (reference sequence). CDR3 residues: CASSLTIGRGNIQYF. DNA of the CDR3: TGTGCCAGCAGCCTGACTATCGGGAGGGGAAACATTCAGTACTTC.

The chain joins TRBV12-3 or TRBV12-4 to TRBJ1-3; no clear D gene. This CDR3 is built from 14 residues. The ends were cut back, 8 bases at V and 0 bases at J, with 11 bases in the middle. CDR3 region: CASVGPGSGNTIYF. CDR3 DNA: TGTGCCAGCGTCGGCCCAGGCTCTGGAAACACCATATATTTT.

The gene calls are TRBV2 and TRBJ1-5; 7 bases agree with TRBD1. This CDR3 is 13 amino acids long. The V segment lost 8 bases and the J segment 10 bases; nucleotides outside the gene matches: 11. Germline V gene lookup returns CDR1 SNHLY and CDR2 FYNNEI. The CDR3 DNA reads as TGTGCCAGCGGCTACGGACAGGACCAACCCCAGCATTTT. As protein: CASGYGQDQPQHF.

J is TRBJ2-6 and V is TRBV11-1; TRBD1 matches 7 bases. CDR1 and CDR2 from the germline V gene are SGHAT and FQDESV (reference sequence). CDR3 length: 17 residues. V was clipped by 5 bases and J by 0 bases; unmatched bases: 7. The CDR3 sequence is CASSQGTASSGANVLTF. For the CDR3, the DNA is TGTGCCAGCAGCCAAGGGACAGCATCCTCTGGGGCCAACGTCCTGACTTTC.